This T cell receptor beta chain was recovered during a study of PD-1 blockade in classical Hodgkin lymphoma. Notes on the study in general: A reduction in baseline TCR diversity was reportedly seen in newly diagnosed patients relative to healthy donors.

Worth noting for this clone: Its antigen is still unknown.

Libraries were prepared by immunoSEQ multiplex PCR; TCRdb keeps only in-frame clonotypes and omits some of them. Of over 50,000 clones listed, approximately 89% were seen once; the top ten hold approximately 6.9%. Germline assignment: CDR1 SGDLS and CDR2 YYNGEE. The trim removed 0 bases at V and 4 bases at J, leaving 10 bases unmatched. The CDR3 spans 17 residues. The time point was: cycle 4 day 1 (C4D1), after five to seven weeks of nivolumab. No patient escaped relapse after autologous stem cell transplantation, and brentuximab vedotin exposure varied. The input for sequencing was peripheral blood mononuclear cells (PBMCs), taken before the fourth cycle of nivolumab. V gene TRBV9 combines with J gene TRBJ2-5; 9 bases align to TRBD2. The receptor's source is a human donor with classical Hodgkin lymphoma. The CDR3 sequence is CASSVGGAGGLGETQYF. The DNA for the CDR3 is TGTGCCAGCAGCGTAGGGGGAGCGGGAGGACTCGGAGAGACCCAGTACTTC. Full variable domain (remainder filled in from reference TRBV9 and TRBJ2-5): DSGVTQTPKHLITATGQRVTLRCSPRSGDLSVYWYQQSLDQGLQFLIQYYNGEERAKGNILERFSAQQFPDLHSELNLSSLELGDSALYFCASSVGGAGGLGETQYFGPGTRLLVL.